Listed below are T cell receptor beta chains from one sample, sequenced in a study of blood T cell repertoires in COVID-19. Sequenced by immunoSEQ multiplex PCR; TCRdb stores in-frame clones only, minus some. The sample shows 25,000 to 30,000 clones, 72% of them seen only once. Sequencing input: peripheral blood. Receptors were obtained from a boy younger than 10 with active or convalescent COVID-19. Each CDR3 is given with its conserved first and last residue. The D gene is left open where the match is weak. Clone size is shown for a subset of rows, as once, few, many or a class of expanded clone.

abundance	j_gene	v_gene	d_gene	CDR3aa	CDR3nt
-	TRBJ2-7	TRBV11-2	TRBD1	CASSSYNQQGAFYEQYF	TGTGCCAGCAGCTCCTACAACCAACAGGGGGCATTCTACGAGCAGTACTTC
once	TRBJ1-5	TRBV5-4	TRBD1	CASSALLVAGGPDSNQPQHF	TGTGCCAGCAGCGCGCTCCTGGTGGCAGGGGGGCCAGATAGCAATCAGCCCCAGCATTTT
-	TRBJ2-5	TRBV24-1	-	CATSTGHLQETQYF	TGTGCCACCAGTACGGGACACCTCCAAGAGACCCAGTACTTC
-	TRBJ1-3	TRBV25-1	-	CASTKGRGAFSGNTIYF	TGTGCCAGCACCAAAGGCCGGGGTGCGTTCTCTGGAAACACCATATATTTT
once	TRBJ2-3	TRBV24-1	-	CATSDDRTAGDTQYF	TGTGCCACCAGTGACGATAGGACAGCCGGGGATACGCAGTATTTT
-	TRBJ2-2	TRBV29-1	-	CSVAKDRLANTGELFF	TGCAGCGTTGCAAAAGACAGGCTCGCGAACACCGGGGAGCTGTTTTTT
once	TRBJ2-5	TRBV5-1	TRBD2	CASSLPSGGARETQYF	TGCGCCAGCAGCTTGCCCAGCGGGGGGGCCAGGGAGACCCAGTACTTC
-	TRBJ2-7	TRBV11-2	-	CASSFMTDYEQYF	TGTGCCAGCAGCTTTATGACAGACTACGAGCAGTACTTC
-	TRBJ2-1	TRBV7-8	TRBD2	CASSPTRGGNEQFF	TGTGCCAGCAGCCCAACCCGGGGGGGCAATGAGCAGTTCTTC
-	TRBJ2-2	TRBV6-6	-	CASSLSGGPSGELFF	TGTGCCAGCAGTCTCTCCGGAGGGCCGAGCGGGGAGCTGTTTTTT
-	TRBJ1-4	TRBV2	TRBD1	CASGRGLEKLFF	TGTGCCAGCGGAAGGGGGCTAGAAAAACTGTTTTTT
-	TRBJ2-5	TRBV7-8	-	CASTWGPGQETQYF	TGTGCCAGCACCTGGGGGCCGGGTCAAGAGACCCAGTACTTC
-	TRBJ2-7	TRBV7-8	-	CASSFTTIRTYEQYF	TGTGCCAGCAGCTTTACAACGATAAGAACCTACGAGCAGTACTTC
once	TRBJ2-4	TRBV4-1	TRBD2	CASSQGRGGGNIQYF	TGCGCCAGCAGCCAGGGGAGGGGCGGGGGAAACATTCAGTACTTC
-	TRBJ1-1	TRBV10-3	-	CAISTPLNTEAFF	TGTGCCATCAGTACTCCTTTGAACACTGAAGCTTTCTTT
-	TRBJ1-2	TRBV6-1	-	CASSEGGSLSLYGYTF	TGTGCCAGCAGTGAAGGAGGGAGTTTGTCGCTCTATGGCTACACCTTC
-	TRBJ1-1	TRBV27	-	CASSLTQRTEAFF	TGTGCCAGCAGTTTAACCCAGCGGACTGAAGCTTTCTTT
-	TRBJ2-1	TRBV15	TRBD1	CATSRVSGDRGNNEQFF	TGTGCCACCAGCAGAGTCTCGGGGGACAGGGGTAACAATGAGCAGTTCTTC
few	TRBJ2-3	TRBV21-1	-	CASTQTGVESTDTQYF	TGTGCCAGCACCCAAACGGGGGTCGAAAGCACAGATACGCAGTATTTT
-	TRBJ2-6	TRBV2	-	CASSPRTGTGANVLTF	TGTGCCAGCAGTCCCCGCACAGGGACTGGGGCCAACGTCCTGACTTTC
-	TRBJ1-3	TRBV27	-	CASSLRSGGNTIYF	TGTGCCAGCAGTTTAAGGTCAGGAGGAAACACCATATATTTT
-	TRBJ1-1	TRBV10-2	TRBD1	CASRSPPGQVPKGAFF	TGCGCCAGCAGATCCCCGCCGGGACAGGTCCCAAAGGGGGCTTTCTTT
few	TRBJ1-1	TRBV14	TRBD1	CASSQGGTGRFTEAFF	TGTGCCAGCAGCCAAGGTGGGACAGGGCGCTTCACTGAAGCTTTCTTT
-	TRBJ2-1	TRBV3-1/TRBV3-2	-	CASSQDPQGTYNEQFF	TGTGCCAGCAGCCAAGATCCGCAGGGTACGTACAATGAGCAGTTCTTC
few	TRBJ2-1	TRBV27	-	CASRGMGRNNEQFF	TGTGCCAGCAGAGGGATGGGGAGAAACAATGAGCAGTTCTTC
-	TRBJ2-7	TRBV28	-	CASSFRYEQYF	TGTGCCAGCAGTTTCCGGTACGAGCAGTACTTC
once	TRBJ2-7	TRBV29-1	TRBD2	CSVVGGDGSYEQYF	TGCAGCGTTGTTGGGGGGGACGGCTCCTACGAGCAGTACTTC
-	TRBJ2-3	TRBV7-2	TRBD2	CASSFLFAGTSGLSTQYF	TGTGCCAGCAGCTTCCTCTTCGCCGGGACTAGCGGCCTTTCTACGCAGTATTTT
-	TRBJ2-5	TRBV6-6	-	CASSYSWAKETQYF	TGTGCCAGCAGTTACTCTTGGGCGAAAGAGACCCAGTACTTC
-	TRBJ2-2	TRBV11-2	TRBD1	CASTERGLGDSPGELFF	TGTGCCAGCACAGAGAGGGGTTTGGGGGACAGCCCCGGGGAGCTGTTTTTT
-	TRBJ2-4	TRBV5-4	-	CASSFWTAKNIQYF	TGTGCCAGCAGCTTTTGGACTGCCAAAAACATTCAGTACTTC
-	TRBJ1-6	TRBV6-5	TRBD1	CASRQRTGSNSPLHF	TGTGCCAGCAGACAAAGGACAGGGAGTAATTCACCCCTCCACTTT
-	TRBJ2-3	TRBV5-4	-	CASSLSGSDTQYF	TGTGCCAGCAGCTTGAGCGGGTCAGATACGCAGTATTTT
-	TRBJ2-1	TRBV9	TRBD2	CASSVGGLAGGNEQFF	TGTGCCAGCAGCGTAGGGGGACTAGCGGGAGGGAATGAGCAGTTCTTC
few	TRBJ1-3	TRBV11-2	TRBD1	CASSFSGQGATGNTIYF	TGTGCCAGCAGCTTTTCCGGACAGGGGGCGACGGGAAACACCATATATTTT
-	TRBJ2-4	TRBV7-8	-	CASSPSDSAWGNIQYF	TGTGCCAGCAGCCCTTCGGACAGTGCTTGGGGAAACATTCAGTACTTC
once	TRBJ2-5	TRBV18	-	CASSPPRGGEETQYF	TGTGCCAGCTCACCACCAAGGGGGGGCGAAGAGACCCAGTACTTC
-	TRBJ1-2	TRBV6-5	-	CASRQAGVYGYTF	TGTGCCAGCAGACAAGCAGGGGTCTATGGCTACACCTTC
few	TRBJ1-1	TRBV10-1	TRBD1	CASSEPGQGASAFF	TGCGCCAGCAGTGAACCGGGACAGGGGGCTTCGGCTTTCTTT
-	TRBJ1-4	TRBV6-6	-	CASSLGWTNEKLFF	TGTGCCAGCAGTCTCGGTTGGACTAATGAAAAACTGTTTTTT
-	TRBJ1-4	TRBV4-1	-	CASSQEQTTRREKLFF	TGCGCCAGCAGCCAAGAACAGACTACGAGGCGAGAAAAACTGTTTTTT
medium-sized	TRBJ2-1	TRBV6-5	TRBD2	CASSYRTSRDEQFF	TGTGCCAGCAGTTACCGGACTAGTCGGGATGAGCAGTTCTTC
-	TRBJ2-3	TRBV14	-	CASSLRRVGDTQYF	TGTGCCAGCAGCCTCCGCAGGGTCGGGGATACGCAGTATTTT
-	TRBJ2-7	TRBV6-5	-	CASTSTGKAYEQYF	TGTGCCAGCACTTCAACGGGGAAAGCCTACGAGCAGTACTTC
-	TRBJ1-5	TRBV28	-	CASNRYSNQPQHF	TGTGCCAGCAACCGGTATAGCAATCAGCCCCAGCATTTT
-	TRBJ2-2	TRBV5-1	TRBD1	CASSSGTGFSNTGELFF	TGCGCCAGCAGCTCCGGGACAGGGTTCTCGAACACCGGGGAGCTGTTTTTT
few	TRBJ2-2	TRBV7-9	-	CASSPTDIAPGELFF	TGTGCCAGCAGCCCTACCGACATCGCGCCCGGGGAGCTGTTTTTT
few	TRBJ2-1	TRBV3-1/TRBV3-2	TRBD1	CASSRQGVWFF	TGTGCCAGCAGTCGGCAGGGGGTATGGTTCTTC
-	TRBJ2-1	TRBV4-2	TRBD2	CASSQDLSGGRNEQFF	TGTGCCAGCAGCCAAGATCTTAGCGGGGGAAGGAATGAGCAGTTCTTC
-	TRBJ2-2	TRBV7-2	TRBD2	CASSRVAGANTGELFF	TGTGCCAGCAGCCGGGTAGCGGGGGCGAACACCGGGGAGCTGTTTTTT
few	TRBJ2-5	TRBV7-8	TRBD1	CASRYRGREETQYF	TGTGCCAGCAGATACAGGGGGCGGGAAGAGACCCAGTACTTC
-	TRBJ2-1	TRBV9	TRBD2	CASTPTSGRYGEQFF	TGTGCCAGCACCCCAACTAGCGGGAGGTACGGTGAGCAGTTCTTC
-	TRBJ1-2	TRBV11-2	-	CASSSRLGGKDGYTF	TGTGCCAGCAGCTCCCGTTTGGGGGGAAAAGATGGCTACACCTTC
-	TRBJ2-1	TRBV21-1	-	CASSKSPPGQGPVNEQFF	TGTGCCAGCAGCAAAAGTCCTCCGGGACAGGGACCCGTCAATGAGCAGTTCTTC
-	TRBJ2-4	TRBV4-1	-	CASSQDPLSRGNIQYF	TGCGCCAGCAGCCAAGATCCCCTGTCAAGAGGGAACATTCAGTACTTC
-	TRBJ1-1	TRBV5-1	-	CASSSQAGTEAFF	TGCGCCAGCAGCTCACAGGCGGGGACTGAAGCTTTCTTT
-	TRBJ1-1	TRBV6-5	TRBD1	CASRRGLLTEAFF	TGTGCCAGCAGGAGGGGGCTATTGACTGAAGCTTTCTTT
-	TRBJ1-1	TRBV7-8	-	CASSSPPNLGAFF	TGTGCCAGCAGCTCTCCGCCTAACCTTGGAGCTTTCTTT
-	TRBJ2-7	TRBV19	-	CASSAGTSYSYEQYF	TGTGCCAGTAGTGCCGGGACTTCTTACTCCTACGAGCAGTACTTC
-	TRBJ1-2	TRBV19	-	CASSKVPGVNRGYTF	TGTGCCAGTAGTAAAGTCCCCGGGGTCAACCGTGGCTACACCTTC